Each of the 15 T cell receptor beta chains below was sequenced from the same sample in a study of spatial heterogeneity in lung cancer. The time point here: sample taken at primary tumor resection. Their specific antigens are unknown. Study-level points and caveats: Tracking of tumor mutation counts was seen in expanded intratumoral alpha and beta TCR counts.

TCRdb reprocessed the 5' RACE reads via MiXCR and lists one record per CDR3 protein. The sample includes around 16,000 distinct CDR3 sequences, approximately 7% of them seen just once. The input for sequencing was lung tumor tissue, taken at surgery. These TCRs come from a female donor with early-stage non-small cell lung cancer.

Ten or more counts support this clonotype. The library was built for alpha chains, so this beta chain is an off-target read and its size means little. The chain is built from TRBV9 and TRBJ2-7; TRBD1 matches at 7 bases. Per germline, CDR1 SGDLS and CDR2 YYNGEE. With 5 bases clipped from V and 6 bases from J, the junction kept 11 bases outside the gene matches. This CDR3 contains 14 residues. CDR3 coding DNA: TGTGCCAGCAGTAGCCGAGCGGCAGGGGGCGAGCAGTACTTC. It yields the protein CASSSRAAGGEQYF.

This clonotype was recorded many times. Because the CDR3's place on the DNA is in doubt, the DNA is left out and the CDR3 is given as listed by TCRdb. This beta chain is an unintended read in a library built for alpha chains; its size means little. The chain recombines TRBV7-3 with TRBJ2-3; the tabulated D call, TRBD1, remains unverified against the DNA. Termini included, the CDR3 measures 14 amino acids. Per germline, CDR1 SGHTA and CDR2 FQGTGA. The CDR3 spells CASSFGAGTDTQYF.

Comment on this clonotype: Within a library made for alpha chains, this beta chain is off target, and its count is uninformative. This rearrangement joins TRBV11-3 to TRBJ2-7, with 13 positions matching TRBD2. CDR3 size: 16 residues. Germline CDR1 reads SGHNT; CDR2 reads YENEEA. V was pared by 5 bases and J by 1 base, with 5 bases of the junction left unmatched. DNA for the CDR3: TGTGCCAGCAGCCCAGGACTAGCGGGGGCTTCCTACGAGCAGTACTTC. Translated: CASSPGLAGASYEQYF.

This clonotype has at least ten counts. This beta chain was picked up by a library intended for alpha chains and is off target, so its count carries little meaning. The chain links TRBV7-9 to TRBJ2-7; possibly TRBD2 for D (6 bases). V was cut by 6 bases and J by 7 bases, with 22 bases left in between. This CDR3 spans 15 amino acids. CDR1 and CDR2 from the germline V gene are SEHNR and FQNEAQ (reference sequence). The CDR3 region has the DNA TGTGCCAGCAGATCCCGCGGGGCGGGATTGGGAGAGCAGTACTTC. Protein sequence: CASRSRGAGLGEQYF.

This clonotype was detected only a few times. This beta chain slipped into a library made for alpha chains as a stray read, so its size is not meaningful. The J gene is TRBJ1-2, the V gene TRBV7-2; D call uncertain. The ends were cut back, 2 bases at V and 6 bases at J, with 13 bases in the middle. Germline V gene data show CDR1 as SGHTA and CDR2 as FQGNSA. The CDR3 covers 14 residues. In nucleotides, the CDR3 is TGTGCCAGCAGCTTATCTAGGTCCCGTGATGGCTACACCTTC. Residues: CASSLSRSRDGYTF.

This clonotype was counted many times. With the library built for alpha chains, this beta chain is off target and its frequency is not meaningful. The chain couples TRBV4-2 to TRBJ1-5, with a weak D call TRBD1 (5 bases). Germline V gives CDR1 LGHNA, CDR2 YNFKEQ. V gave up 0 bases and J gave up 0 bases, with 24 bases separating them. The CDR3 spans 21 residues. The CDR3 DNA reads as TGTGCCAGCAGCCAAGATCTTGGTAGGGCAGGGAGGATTGATAGCAATCAGCCCCAGCATTTT. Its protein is CASSQDLGRAGRIDSNQPQHF.

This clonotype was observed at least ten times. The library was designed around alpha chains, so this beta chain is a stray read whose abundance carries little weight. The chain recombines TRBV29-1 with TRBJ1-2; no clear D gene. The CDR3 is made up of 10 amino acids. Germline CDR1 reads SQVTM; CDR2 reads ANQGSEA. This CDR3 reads CSITMDGYTF. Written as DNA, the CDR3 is TGCAGTATAACGATGGATGGCTACACCTTC.

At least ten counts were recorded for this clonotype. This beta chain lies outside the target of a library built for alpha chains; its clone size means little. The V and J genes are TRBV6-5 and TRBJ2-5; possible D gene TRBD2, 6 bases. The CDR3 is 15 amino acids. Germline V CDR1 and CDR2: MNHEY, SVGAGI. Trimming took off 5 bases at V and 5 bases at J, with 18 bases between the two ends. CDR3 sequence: CASSLSWGVRETQYF. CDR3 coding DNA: TGTGCCAGCAGTCTCTCTTGGGGGGTTAGGGAGACCCAGTACTTC.

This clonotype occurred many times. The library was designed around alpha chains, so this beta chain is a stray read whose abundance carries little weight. CDR3 sequence reads: CAWSVGEHTEAFF. The CDR3 bases are TGTGCCTGGAGTGTGGGGGAACACACTGAAGCTTTCTTT. The chain employs TRBV30 and TRBJ1-1; tentatively, D is TRBD1 (5 bases). This CDR3 contains 13 residues. CDR1 and CDR2 from the germline V gene are GTSNPN and SVGIG (reference sequence). V was cut by 0 bases and J by 3 bases, with 8 bases left in between.

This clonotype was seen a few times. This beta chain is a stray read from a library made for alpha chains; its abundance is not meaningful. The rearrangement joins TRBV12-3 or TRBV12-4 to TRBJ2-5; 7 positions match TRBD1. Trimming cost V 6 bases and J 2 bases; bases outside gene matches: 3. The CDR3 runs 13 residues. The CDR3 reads CASSRDSQETQYF. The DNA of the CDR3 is TGTGCCAGCAGCCGGGACAGTCAAGAGACCCAGTACTTC.

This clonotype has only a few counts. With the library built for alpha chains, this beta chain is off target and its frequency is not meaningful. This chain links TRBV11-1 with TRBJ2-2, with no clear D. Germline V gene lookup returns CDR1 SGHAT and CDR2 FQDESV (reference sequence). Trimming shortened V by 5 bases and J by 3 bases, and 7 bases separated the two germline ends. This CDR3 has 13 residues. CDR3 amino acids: CASSAYDTGELFF. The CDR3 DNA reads TGTGCCAGCAGCGCCTATGACACCGGGGAGCTGTTTTTT.

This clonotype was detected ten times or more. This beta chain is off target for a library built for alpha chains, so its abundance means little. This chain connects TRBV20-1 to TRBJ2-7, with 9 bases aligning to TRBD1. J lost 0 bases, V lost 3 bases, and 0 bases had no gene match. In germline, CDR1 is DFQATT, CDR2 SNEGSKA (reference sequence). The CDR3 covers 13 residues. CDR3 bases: TGCAGTGCTAGGACAGGGGGCTCCTACGAGCAGTACTTC. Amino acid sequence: CSARTGGSYEQYF.

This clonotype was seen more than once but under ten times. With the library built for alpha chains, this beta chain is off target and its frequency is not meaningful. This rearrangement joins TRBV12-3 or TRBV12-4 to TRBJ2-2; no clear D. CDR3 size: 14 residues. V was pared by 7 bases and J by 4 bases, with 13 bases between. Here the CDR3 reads CASTIGKSTGELFF. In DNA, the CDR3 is TGTGCCAGCACCATCGGCAAGTCCACCGGGGAGCTGTTTTTT.

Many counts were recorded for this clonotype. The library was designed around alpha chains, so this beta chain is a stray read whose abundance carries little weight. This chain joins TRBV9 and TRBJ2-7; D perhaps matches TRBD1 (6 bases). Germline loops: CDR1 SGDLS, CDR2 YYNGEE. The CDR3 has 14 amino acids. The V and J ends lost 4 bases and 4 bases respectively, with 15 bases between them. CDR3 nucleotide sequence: TGTGCCAGCAGCCCGGACCCAACAGGGTACGAGCAGTACTTC. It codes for CASSPDPTGYEQYF.

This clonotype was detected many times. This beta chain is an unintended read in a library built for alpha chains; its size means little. CDR3 residues: CASSLVAGTGELFF. The CDR3 coding sequence is TGTGCCAGCAGCTTGGTGGCAGGGACAGGGGAGCTGTTTTTT. This rearrangement joins TRBV5-5 to TRBJ2-2, with D possibly TRBD1 on 6 matching bases. This CDR3 contains 14 residues. V lost 0 bases and J lost 8, with 11 bases in between. Germline-derived CDR1 and CDR2 are SGHKS and YYEKEE (reference sequence).